This TCR beta chain was sequenced for a study of T cell repertoires in cytomegalovirus infection. Using its own MiXCR run on the reads, TCRdb lists one record per CDR3 protein. The sample yields about 360,000 distinct CDR3 sequences, over 15% seen once. Many counts were recorded for this clonotype. The V gene lost 4 bases and the J gene lost 1 base, with 7 bases spanning the gap. The CDR3 sequence is 13 residues long. CDR1 is SGHTA, CDR2 FQGNSA, per germline. Sequenced input: PBMCs. This chain uses TRBV7-2 with TRBJ2-5, with no clear D. The sequence derives from a human donor in good health (CMV status not recorded). Some clones in this sample may be carry-over from other donors' samples. Here the CDR3 reads CASSSYSQETQYF. CDR3 DNA sequence: TGTGCCAGCAGCTCCTACTCCCAAGAGACCCAGTACTTC.